These 16 T cell receptor beta chains share one sample of origin, sequenced in a study of Ad26.COV2.S vaccination and SARS-CoV-2 variants. The data were produced by immunoSEQ multiplex PCR, yet TCRdb's version contains in-frame clones alone and is incomplete. The sample has approximately 340,000 clones, around 83% seen once. Indicated treatment: over 15 received Ad26.COV2.S at low or high dose, single or two shots; roughly five received placebo; per-sample allocation not given. Following the first vaccine or placebo injection, samples were taken on day 63. The sample here was peripheral blood, taken in a trial of Ad26.COV2.S vaccine versus placebo. The receptors shown here come from a person aged 18-65 years who received the Ad26.COV2.S COVID-19 vaccine or a placebo.

The chain has TRBV6-4 and TRBJ2-2; 7 bases map to TRBD2. With V trimmed by 3 bases and J by 1 base, 8 bases remained unmatched. The CDR3 loop spans 17 amino acids. Germline loops: CDR1 MRHNA, CDR2 SNTAGT. The CDR3 protein is CASSEDSSGLNTGELFF. The CDR3 DNA is TGTGCCAGCAGTGAAGATAGTAGCGGGTTGAACACCGGGGAGCTGTTTTTT.

The gene calls are TRBV18 and TRBJ2-2; D is ambiguous. The CDR3 loop spans 14 amino acids. CDR1 and CDR2 from the germline V gene are KGHSH and LQKENI. V lost 5 bases to trimming and J lost 0 bases, with 7 bases between them. This CDR3 is CASSGDSNTGELFF. CDR3 bases: TGTGCCAGCTCAGGGGATTCGAACACCGGGGAGCTGTTTTTT.

The rearrangement links TRBV30 to TRBJ2-7, with unresolved D. The CDR3 totals 13 residues. Trimming removed 7 bases from V and 4 bases from J, with 17 bases in between. The germline CDR1 and CDR2 sequences are GTSNPN and SVGIG (reference sequence). For the CDR3, the DNA is TGTGCCTCCGATCCAAAAAGTGGGTACGAGCAGTACTTC. It codes for CASDPKSGYEQYF.

This clone showed up many times. The chain links TRBV5-5 to TRBJ2-1, with D tentatively TRBD1 (6 bases). Looked up from germline, CDR1 is SGHKS and CDR2 is YYEKEE (reference sequence). The V end lost 0 bases, the J end lost 5 bases, and 15 bases lay between the germline ends. This CDR3 has 16 residues. The CDR3 nucleotides read TGTGCCAGCAGCTTGGTCGGGACATCTCCTAACAATGAGCAGTTCTTC. The encoded protein is CASSLVGTSPNNEQFF. The variable domain in full, with the rest retrieved from reference TRBV5-5 and TRBJ2-1, is DAGVTQSPTHLIKTRGQQVTLRCSPISGHKSVSWYQQVLGQGPQFIFQYYEKEERGRGNFPDRFSARQFPNYSSELNVNALLLGDSALYLCASSLVGTSPNNEQFFGPGTRLTVL.

The chain links TRBV12-3 or TRBV12-4 to TRBJ1-1; D is unresolved. V lost 0 bases to trimming and J lost 10 bases, with 6 bases between them. This CDR3 comprises 11 residues. Written as DNA, the CDR3 is TGTGCCAGCAGTTTAGCACTGGGAGCTTTCTTT. Amino acid sequence: CASSLALGAFF.

Regarding this clone: Sequence at one end of the junction differs from germline and may be a read error. V gene TRBV7-7 combines with J gene TRBJ2-7; TRBD1 matches 7 bases. This CDR3 is built from 14 residues. Germline values: CDR1 SSHAT, CDR2 FNYEAQ (reference sequence). The CDR3: CASSLAPTGVEQYF. The CDR3 DNA follows: TGTGCTAGCAGCTTAGCGCCTACAGGGGTCGAGCAGTACTTC.

The chain employs TRBV7-2 and TRBJ2-2; D may be TRBD1 (5 bases). Trimming removed 3 bases from V and 7 bases from J, with 9 bases in between. The germline V gene encodes CDR1 SGHTA and CDR2 FQGNSA. The CDR3 consists of 13 residues. The chain's CDR3 is CASSFRTIGELFF. CDR3 in DNA: TGTGCCAGCAGCTTTCGGACAATCGGGGAGCTGTTTTTT.

This clone has only one observation. This chain connects TRBV18 to TRBJ2-1, with D possibly TRBD2 on 5 matching bases. The CDR3 covers 15 residues. V dropped 6 bases and J dropped 6 bases, with 18 bases sitting between them. The germline CDR1 and CDR2 sequences are KGHSH and LQKENI. Here the CDR3 reads CASSPAVGVGNEQFF. In DNA, the CDR3 is TGTGCCAGCTCCCCCGCCGTCGGGGTCGGCAATGAGCAGTTCTTC.

The gene calls are TRBV10-1 and TRBJ1-6; no clear D gene. V dropped 3 bases and J dropped 6 bases, with 15 bases sitting between them. The CDR3 contains 16 residues. Germline loops: CDR1 WNHNN, CDR2 SYGVQD (reference sequence). In nucleotides, the CDR3 is TGCGCCAGCAGTGATTTAGGATTGACGCGTAATTCACCCCTCCACTTT. Translated: CASSDLGLTRNSPLHF.

The CDR3, as DNA: TGTGCCAGCTCACCAACAGCTGGGGAGACCCAGTACTTC. Protein: CASSPTAGETQYF. The V gene is TRBV18, the J gene TRBJ2-5, with D unresolved. Germline V CDR1 and CDR2: KGHSH, LQKENI. CDR3 length: 13 amino acids. V was pared by 2 bases and J by 5 bases, with 9 bases between.

This chain links TRBV4-1 with TRBJ2-1, with D tentatively TRBD2 (5 bases). Germline V gene sequence: CDR1 MGHRA, CDR2 YSYEKL. The CDR3 loop spans 13 amino acids. The ends were cut back, 3 bases at V and 8 bases at J, with 11 bases in the middle. The CDR3 DNA follows: TGCGCCAGCAGCCAGGGTGGGAGCTATGAGCAGTTCTTC. This encodes CASSQGGSYEQFF.

The chain employs TRBV30 and TRBJ1-4; no reliable D call. Trimming removed 2 bases at V and 8 bases at J, with 18 bases between. This CDR3 spans 15 amino acids. Germline V gene data show CDR1 as GTSNPN and CDR2 as SVGIG (reference sequence). The CDR3 sequence: CAWSLKGMREEKLFF. The CDR3 coding sequence is TGTGCCTGGAGTCTAAAAGGGATGAGAGAAGAAAAACTGTTTTTT. The variable domain in full, completed from reference TRBV30 and TRBJ1-4, reads SQTIHQWPATLVQPVGSPLSLECTVEGTSNPNLYWYRQAAGRGLQLLFYSVGIGQISSEVPQNLSASRPQDRQFILSSKKLLLSDSGFYLCAWSLKGMREEKLFFGSGTQLSVL.

The gene calls are TRBV20-1 and TRBJ2-1; the match to TRBD1 covers 7 bases. There are 18 residues in the CDR3. The V segment lost 3 bases and the J segment 0 bases; nucleotides outside the gene matches: 14. The germline CDR1 and CDR2 sequences are DFQATT and SNEGSKA (reference sequence). DNA for the CDR3: TGCAGTGCTAGTTCAAAGCTAGGACAGGTTAGCTCCTACAATGAGCAGTTCTTC. Protein sequence: CSASSKLGQVSSYNEQFF.

The chain couples TRBV3-1 (or the pseudogene TRBV3-2) to TRBJ2-7; tentative D call: TRBD1 (5 bases). Deletions cut 0 bases from V and 3 bases from J, with 9 bases between. This CDR3 comprises 14 residues. Per the germline V gene, CDR1 is LGHDT and CDR2 is YNNKEL (reference sequence). CDR3 region: CASSQETGIYEQYF. The CDR3 region has the DNA TGTGCCAGCAGCCAAGAAACAGGAATCTACGAGCAGTACTTC.

There are a few counts of this clone. This chain joins TRBV19 and TRBJ2-3; no firm D call. Per germline, CDR1 LNHDA and CDR2 SQIVND (reference sequence). Trimming removed 2 bases from V and 0 bases from J, with 6 bases in between. This CDR3 has 14 amino acids. This CDR3 is CASSITRSTDTQYF. CDR3 in DNA: TGTGCCAGTAGTATAACCAGAAGCACAGATACGCAGTATTTT.

The rearrangement joins TRBV5-1 to TRBJ2-7, with 11 bases matching TRBD2. CDR1 and CDR2 from the germline V gene are SGHRS and YFSETQ. This CDR3 comprises 18 residues. Trimming removed 1 base from V and 3 bases from J; junction bases left unmatched: 12. The CDR3 DNA follows: TGCGCCAGCAGCTTGACTAGCGGGAGTTCCAGTGGGATCTACGAGCAGTACTTC. Encoded protein: CASSLTSGSSSGIYEQYF.